The clone carrying this TCR beta chain was counted between two and nine times. The antigen remains unidentified. The source of the sample is a study of post-analysis software for immune sequencing data. Whole-study results and caveats: TRBV5-6, TRBV5-1 and TRBV20-1 were among four or five TRBV segments more frequent in patients than controls.

Unique molecular identifiers featured in each of the TCR beta cDNA libraries. MiXCR, run by TCRdb on the PCR reads, gives a single entry per CDR3 protein. This sample has hundreds of thousands of distinct CDR3 sequences; roughly 45% occur once, and the top ten carry around 10%. The germline gives CDR1 DFQATT, CDR2 SNEGSKA (reference sequence). This CDR3 contains 15 residues. V lost 6 bases to trimming and J lost 8 bases; unmatched junction nucleotides: 11. The sequenced sample was blood. The J gene is TRBJ2-1, the V gene TRBV20-1, with 12 bases fitting TRBD1. The clonotype comes from a girl under 18 with multiple sclerosis. The CDR3 here is CSAESGDRGRYEQFF. Written as DNA, the CDR3 is TGCAGTGCCGAGAGCGGGGACAGGGGGCGGTATGAGCAGTTCTTC.